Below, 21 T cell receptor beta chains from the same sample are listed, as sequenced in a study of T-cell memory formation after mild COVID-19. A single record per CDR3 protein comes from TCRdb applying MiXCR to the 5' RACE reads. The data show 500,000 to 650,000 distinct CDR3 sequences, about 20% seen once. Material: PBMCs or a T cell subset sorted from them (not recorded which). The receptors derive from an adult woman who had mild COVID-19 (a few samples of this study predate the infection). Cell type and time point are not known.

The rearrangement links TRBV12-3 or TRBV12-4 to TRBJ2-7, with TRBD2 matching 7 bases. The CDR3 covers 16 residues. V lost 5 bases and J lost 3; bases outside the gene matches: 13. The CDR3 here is CASSRSGAGVFYEQYF. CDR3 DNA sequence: TGTGCCAGCAGTAGGTCTGGCGCGGGGGTTTTCTACGAGCAGTACTTC.

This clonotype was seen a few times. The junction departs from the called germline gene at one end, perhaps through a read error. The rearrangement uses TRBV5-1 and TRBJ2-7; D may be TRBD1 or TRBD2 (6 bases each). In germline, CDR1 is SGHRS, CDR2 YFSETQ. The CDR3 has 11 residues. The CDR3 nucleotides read TGCGCCAGCAGCGCAGGAGGGGGGATACACTTC. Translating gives CASSAGGGIHF.

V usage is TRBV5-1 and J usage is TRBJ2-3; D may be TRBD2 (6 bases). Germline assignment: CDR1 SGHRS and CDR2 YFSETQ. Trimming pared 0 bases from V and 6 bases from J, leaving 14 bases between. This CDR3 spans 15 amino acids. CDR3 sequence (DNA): TGCGCCAGCAGCTTGGCCCCGGGAGTGACTGATACGCAGTATTTT. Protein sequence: CASSLAPGVTDTQYF.

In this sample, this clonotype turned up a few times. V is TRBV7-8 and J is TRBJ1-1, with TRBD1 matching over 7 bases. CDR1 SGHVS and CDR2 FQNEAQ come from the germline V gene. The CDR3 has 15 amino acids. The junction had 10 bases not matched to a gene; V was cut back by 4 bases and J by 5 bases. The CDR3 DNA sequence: TGTGCCAGCAGCTCGTCCCCAGGGACAGCGACTGAAGCTTTCTTT. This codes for CASSSSPGTATEAFF. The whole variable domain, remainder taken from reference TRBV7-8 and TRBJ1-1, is GAGVSQSPRYKVAKRGQDVALRCDPISGHVSLFWYQQALGQGPEFLTYFQNEAQLDKSGLPSDRFFAERPEGSVSTLKIQRTQQEDSAVYLCASSSSPGTATEAFFGQGTRLTVV.

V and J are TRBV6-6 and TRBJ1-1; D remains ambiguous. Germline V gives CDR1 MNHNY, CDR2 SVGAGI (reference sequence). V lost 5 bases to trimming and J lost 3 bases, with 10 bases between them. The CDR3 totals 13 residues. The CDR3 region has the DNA TGTGCCAGCAGTACAAAGTCCGACACTGAAGCTTTCTTT. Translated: CASSTKSDTEAFF.

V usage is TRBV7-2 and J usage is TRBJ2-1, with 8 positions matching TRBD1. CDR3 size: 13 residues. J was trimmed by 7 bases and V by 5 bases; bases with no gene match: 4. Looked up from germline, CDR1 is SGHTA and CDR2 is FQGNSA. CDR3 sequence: CASSLGQANEQFF. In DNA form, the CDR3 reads TGTGCCAGCAGCCTGGGACAGGCTAATGAGCAGTTCTTC.

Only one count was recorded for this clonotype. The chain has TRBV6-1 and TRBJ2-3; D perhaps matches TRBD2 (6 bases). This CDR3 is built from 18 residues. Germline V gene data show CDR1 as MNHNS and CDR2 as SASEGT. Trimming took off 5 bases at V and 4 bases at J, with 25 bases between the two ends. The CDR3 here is CASSWPPLLRGGADTQYF. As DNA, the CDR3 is TGTGCCAGCAGTTGGCCTCCCCTCCTGCGGGGTGGGGCAGATACGCAGTATTTT.

The CDR3 spells CSVTPRDGGYEQYF. The CDR3 DNA reads as TGCAGCGTCACACCCCGGGACGGGGGCTACGAGCAGTACTTC. This chain links TRBV29-1 with TRBJ2-7; D perhaps matches TRBD2 (6 bases). The CDR3 is made up of 14 amino acids. CDR1 is SQVTM, CDR2 ANQGSEA, per germline. Between the trimmed V and J ends, which lost 6 bases and 3 bases, there was a span of 18 bases.

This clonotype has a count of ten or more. This CDR3 reads CASRRTTGGGNTIYF. DNA for the CDR3: TGTGCCAGCAGAAGGACCACAGGGGGTGGAAACACCATATATTTT. This chain links TRBV6-6 with TRBJ1-3, with 8 bases fitting TRBD1. With V trimmed by 6 bases and J by 3 bases, 7 bases remained unmatched. The length of the CDR3 is 15 residues. The germline gives CDR1 MNHNY, CDR2 SVGAGI (reference sequence).

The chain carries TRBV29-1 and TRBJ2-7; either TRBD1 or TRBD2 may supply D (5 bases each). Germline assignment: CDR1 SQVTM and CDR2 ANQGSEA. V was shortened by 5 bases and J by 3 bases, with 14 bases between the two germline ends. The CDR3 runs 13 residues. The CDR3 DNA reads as TGCAGCGTTCGGGACGGCCGAAACTACGAGCAGTACTTC. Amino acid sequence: CSVRDGRNYEQYF.

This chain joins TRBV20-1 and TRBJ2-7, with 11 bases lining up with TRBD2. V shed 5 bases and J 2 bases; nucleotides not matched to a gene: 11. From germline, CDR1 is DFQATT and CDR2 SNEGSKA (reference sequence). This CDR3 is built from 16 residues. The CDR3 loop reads CSAGKKGTSGTYEQYF. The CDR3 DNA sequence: TGCAGTGCTGGGAAGAAAGGGACTAGCGGTACCTACGAGCAGTACTTC.

CDR3 sequence: CSATPFSGTSTDTQYF. The CDR3 DNA follows: TGCAGTGCTACCCCGTTTAGCGGCACTAGCACAGATACGCAGTATTTT. The chain employs TRBV20-1 and TRBJ2-3; D is perhaps TRBD2 (6 bases). The CDR3 consists of 16 residues. Germline V lookup: CDR1 DFQATT, CDR2 SNEGSKA (reference sequence). V lost 4 bases and J lost 0, with 17 bases in between.

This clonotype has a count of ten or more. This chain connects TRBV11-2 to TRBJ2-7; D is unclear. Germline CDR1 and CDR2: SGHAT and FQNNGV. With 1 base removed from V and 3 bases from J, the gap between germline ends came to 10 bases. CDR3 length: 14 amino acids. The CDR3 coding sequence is TGTGCCAGCAGCTTAGGCAGAACACTCTACGAGCAGTACTTC. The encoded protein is CASSLGRTLYEQYF. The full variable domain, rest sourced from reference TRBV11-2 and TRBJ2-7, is EAGVAQSPRYKIIEKRQSVAFWCNPISGHATLYWYQQILGQGPKLLIQFQNNGVVDDSQLPKDRFSAERLKGVDSTLKIQPAKLEDSAVYLCASSLGRTLYEQYFGPGTRLTVT.

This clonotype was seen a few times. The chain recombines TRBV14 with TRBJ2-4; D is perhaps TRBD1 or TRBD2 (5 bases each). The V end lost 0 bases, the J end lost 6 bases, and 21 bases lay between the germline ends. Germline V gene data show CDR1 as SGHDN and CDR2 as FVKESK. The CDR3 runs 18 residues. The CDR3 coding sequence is TGTGCCAGCAGCCAAGAAAGTGGGGGATATCCCGCGGGAAACATTCAGTACTTC. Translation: CASSQESGGYPAGNIQYF. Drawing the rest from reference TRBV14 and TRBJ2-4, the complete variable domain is EAGVTQFPSHSVIEKGQTVTLRCDPISGHDNLYWYRRVMGKEIKFLLHFVKESKQDESGMPNNRFLAERTGGTYSTLKVQPAELEDSGVYFCASSQESGGYPAGNIQYFGAGTRLSVL.

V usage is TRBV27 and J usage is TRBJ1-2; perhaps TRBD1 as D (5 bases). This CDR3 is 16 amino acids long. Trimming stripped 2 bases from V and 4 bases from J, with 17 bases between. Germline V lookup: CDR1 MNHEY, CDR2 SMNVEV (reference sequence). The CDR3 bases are TGTGCCAGCAGTTTAGGAAGTTCTGGAGGGGTCTATGGCTACACCTTC. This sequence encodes CASSLGSSGGVYGYTF.

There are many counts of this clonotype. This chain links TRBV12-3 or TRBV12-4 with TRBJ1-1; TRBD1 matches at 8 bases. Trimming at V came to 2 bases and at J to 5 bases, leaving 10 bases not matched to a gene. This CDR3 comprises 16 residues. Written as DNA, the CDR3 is TGTGCCAGCAGTTTAAATTCTGCAGGGGGCCATACTGAAGCTTTCTTT. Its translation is CASSLNSAGGHTEAFF.

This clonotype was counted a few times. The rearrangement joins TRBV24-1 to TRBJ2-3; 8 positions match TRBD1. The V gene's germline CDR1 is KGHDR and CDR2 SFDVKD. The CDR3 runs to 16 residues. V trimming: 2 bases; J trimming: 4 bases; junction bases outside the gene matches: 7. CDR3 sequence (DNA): TGTGCCACCAGTGATTCACAGGGGGGATCGGCAGATACGCAGTATTTT. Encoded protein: CATSDSQGGSADTQYF.

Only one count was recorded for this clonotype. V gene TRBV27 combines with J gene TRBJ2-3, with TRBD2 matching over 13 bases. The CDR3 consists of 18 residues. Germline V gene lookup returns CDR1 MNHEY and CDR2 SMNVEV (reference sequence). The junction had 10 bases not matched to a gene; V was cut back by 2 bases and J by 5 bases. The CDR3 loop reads CASSLGGLAGAGIDTQYF. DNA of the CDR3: TGTGCCAGCAGTTTAGGAGGACTAGCGGGAGCTGGGATAGATACGCAGTATTTT.

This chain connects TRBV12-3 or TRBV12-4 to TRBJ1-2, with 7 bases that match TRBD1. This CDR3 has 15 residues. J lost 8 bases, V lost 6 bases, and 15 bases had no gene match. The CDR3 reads CASSNQGGILSGYTF. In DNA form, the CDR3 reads TGTGCCAGCAGCAACCAGGGGGGAATCTTATCCGGCTACACCTTC.

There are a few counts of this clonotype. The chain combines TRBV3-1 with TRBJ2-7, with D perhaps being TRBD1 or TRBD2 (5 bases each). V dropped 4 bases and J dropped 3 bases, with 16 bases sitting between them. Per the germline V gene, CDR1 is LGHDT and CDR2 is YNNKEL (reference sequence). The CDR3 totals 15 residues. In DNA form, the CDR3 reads TGTGCCAGCAGCCTCCGGGACGGAAGTTTCTACGAGCAGTACTTC. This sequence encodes CASSLRDGSFYEQYF.

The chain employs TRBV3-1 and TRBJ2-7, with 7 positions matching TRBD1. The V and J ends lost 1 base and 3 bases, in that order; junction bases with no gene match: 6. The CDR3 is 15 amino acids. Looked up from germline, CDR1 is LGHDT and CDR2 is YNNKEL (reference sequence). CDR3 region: CASSQGTGVLYEQYF. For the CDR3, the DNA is TGTGCCAGCAGCCAAGGAACAGGGGTTCTCTACGAGCAGTACTTC.